The clone carrying this T cell receptor beta chain was seen a handful of times. Profiling relied on immunoSEQ multiplex PCR, and the TCRdb table lists in-frame clones only, not all of them. The table includes about 470,000 clones, around 79% detected once. The sample comes from a study of shared clonotypes between healthy human individuals. For the study at large: Serving as donors were a couple of women and three men, whose ages spanned 18 to 49.

What was sequenced was PBMCs. This receptor was obtained from a woman between 35 and 50 years old in good health. Some clones in this sample may be carry-over from other donors' samples.

This chain's CDR3 is CASSIDRGGKVPDTQYF. DNA of the CDR3: TGTGCCAGTAGTATAGATCGGGGCGGCAAGGTCCCAGATACGCAGTATTTT. The chain employs TRBV19 and TRBJ2-3; D may be TRBD1 or TRBD2 (5 bases each). CDR1 is LNHDA and CDR2 is SQIVND in the germline V gene (reference sequence). The CDR3 totals 17 residues. Deletions cut 0 bases from V and 4 bases from J, with 17 bases between.